This T cell receptor beta chain is drawn from a study of cytomegalovirus exposure and HLA in healthy donors. Regarding the study as a whole: The authors later found most CMV-associated TCR beta chains appeared HLA-restricted. 150 or so TCR beta chains were listed as cytomegalovirus-associated. In an earlier analysis, in fewer than 700 donors, most V segments appeared productive either ~90% or ~30% of the time.

Primers included in the PCR were 60 Vbeta and 13 Jbeta primers. The assay was immunoSEQ multiplex PCR, and TCRdb's table has in-frame clones only and misses some. The data show around 180,000 clones, roughly 80% seen once. V trimming: 3 bases; J trimming: 6 bases; junction bases outside the gene matches: 4. This CDR3 is built from 15 residues. CDR1 KGHSH and CDR2 LQKENI come from the germline V gene. Among the donors, all were healthy bone marrow donors. About this clone itself: As yet, its antigen is unknown.

The source material was PBMCs. The sequence derives from a man aged 25 to 45 in good health and CMV-seropositive. V is TRBV18 and J is TRBJ2-1; 11 bases map to TRBD2. For the CDR3, the DNA is TGTGCCAGCTCACCTTCTAGCGGGGGGCGCAATGAGCAGTTCTTC. It specifies CASSPSSGGRNEQFF. The full variable domain, rest sourced from reference TRBV18 and TRBJ2-1, is NAGVMQNPRHLVRRRGQEARLRCSPMKGHSHVYWYRQLPEEGLKFMVYLQKENIIDESGMPKERFSAEFPKEGPSILRIQQVVRGDSAAYFCASSPSSGGRNEQFFGPGTRLTVL.